This TCR beta chain was sequenced in a study of PD-1 blockade in mismatch repair-deficient tumors. Study-wide context: Patients had about a dozen mismatch repair-deficient cancer types and were previously treated and progressing.

Profiled with immunoSEQ multiplex PCR; TCRdb holds only in-frame clones, not every one. The table records some 110,000 clones, roughly 80% of them present only once. CDR3 length: 15 amino acids. The V and J ends lost 3 bases and 7 bases respectively, with 19 bases between them. Germline values: CDR1 SGHRS, CDR2 YFSETQ. On this clone: What it binds is unknown.

Study results and caveats: Tumor-resident clones, often absent from pretreatment blood, expanded after pembrolizumab and then contracted.

PCR or immunohistochemistry showed mismatch repair deficiency in every enrolled patient. TCR sequencing covered a few patients who responded to pembrolizumab. The sample in question was peripheral blood, obtained roughly 13 months after starting pembrolizumab. This receptor was obtained from an adult with mismatch repair-deficient cancer. The chain employs TRBV5-1 and TRBJ1-2, with a weak D call TRBD1 (5 bases). This chain's CDR3 is CASSSPLGDGGGYTF. The DNA of the CDR3 is TGCGCCAGCAGCTCGCCCCTAGGCGATGGGGGTGGCTACACCTTC.